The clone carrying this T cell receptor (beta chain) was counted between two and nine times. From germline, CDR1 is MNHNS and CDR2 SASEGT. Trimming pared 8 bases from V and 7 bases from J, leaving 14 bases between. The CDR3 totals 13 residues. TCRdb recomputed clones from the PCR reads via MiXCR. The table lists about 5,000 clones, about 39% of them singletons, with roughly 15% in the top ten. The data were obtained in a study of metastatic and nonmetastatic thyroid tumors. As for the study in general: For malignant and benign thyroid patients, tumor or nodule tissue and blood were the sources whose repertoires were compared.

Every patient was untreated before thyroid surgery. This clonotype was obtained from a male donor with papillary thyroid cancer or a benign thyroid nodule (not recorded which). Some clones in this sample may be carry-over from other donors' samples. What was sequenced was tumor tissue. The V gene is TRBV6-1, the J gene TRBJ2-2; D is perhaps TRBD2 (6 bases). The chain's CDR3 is CASRLGGIGELFF. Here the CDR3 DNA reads TGTGCCAGCCGACTTGGGGGGATCGGGGAGCTGTTTTTT.